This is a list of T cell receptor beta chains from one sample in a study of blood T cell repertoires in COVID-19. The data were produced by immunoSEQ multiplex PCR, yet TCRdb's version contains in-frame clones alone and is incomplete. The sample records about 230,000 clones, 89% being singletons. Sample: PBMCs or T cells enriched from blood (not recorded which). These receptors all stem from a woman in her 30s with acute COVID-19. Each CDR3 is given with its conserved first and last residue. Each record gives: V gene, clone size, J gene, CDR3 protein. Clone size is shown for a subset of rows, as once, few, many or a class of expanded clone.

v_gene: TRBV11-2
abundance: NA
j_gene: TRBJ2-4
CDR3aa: CASSSNPGTENIQYF

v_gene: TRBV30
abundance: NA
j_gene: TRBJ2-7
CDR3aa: CAWFPGPRGEQYF

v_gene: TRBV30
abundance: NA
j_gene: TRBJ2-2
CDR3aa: CAWIRALPNTGELFF

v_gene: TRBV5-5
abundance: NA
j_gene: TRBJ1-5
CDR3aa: CASSTGITGYSNQPQHF

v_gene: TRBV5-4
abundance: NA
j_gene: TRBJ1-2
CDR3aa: CATFDPGQGNYGYTF

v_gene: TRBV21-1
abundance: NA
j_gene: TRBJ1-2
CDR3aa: CASSKEVRQGADYGYTF

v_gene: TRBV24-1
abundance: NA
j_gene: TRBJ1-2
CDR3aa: CAASPGDGNYGYTF

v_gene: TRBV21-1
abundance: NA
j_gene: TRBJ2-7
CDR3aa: CAITYEQYF

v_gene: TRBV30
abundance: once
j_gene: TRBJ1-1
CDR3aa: CAWSVGGAEAFF

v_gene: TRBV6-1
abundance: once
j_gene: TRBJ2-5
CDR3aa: CASSAPGTASWRETQYF

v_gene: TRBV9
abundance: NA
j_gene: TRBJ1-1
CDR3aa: CASSVGGEVTEAFF

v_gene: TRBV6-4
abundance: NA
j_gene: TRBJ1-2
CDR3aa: CASSDSTSSYGYTF

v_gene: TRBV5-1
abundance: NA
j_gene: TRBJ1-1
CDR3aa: CASSGGTEAFF

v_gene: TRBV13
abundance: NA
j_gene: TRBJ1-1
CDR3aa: CASSLDWAGDTEAFF

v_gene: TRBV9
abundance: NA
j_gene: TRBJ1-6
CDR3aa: CASSDARGASSYNSPLHF

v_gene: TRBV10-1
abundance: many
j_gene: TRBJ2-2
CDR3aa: CASSSGGQGQTGELFF

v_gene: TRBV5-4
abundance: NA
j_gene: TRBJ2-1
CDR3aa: CASSLAGDNNEQFF

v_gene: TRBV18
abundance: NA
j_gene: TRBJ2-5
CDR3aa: CASSPPYLYQETQYF

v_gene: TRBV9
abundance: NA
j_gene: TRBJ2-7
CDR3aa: CASSPRTSGFSYEQYF

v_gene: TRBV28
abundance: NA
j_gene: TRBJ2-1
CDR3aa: CASSLGTANEQFF

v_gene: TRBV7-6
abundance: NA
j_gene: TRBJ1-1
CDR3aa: CASSGMDRGRVGAFF

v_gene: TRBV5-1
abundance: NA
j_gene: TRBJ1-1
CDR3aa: CASSLGAQAFF

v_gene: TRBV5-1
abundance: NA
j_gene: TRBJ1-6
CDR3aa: CASSSVAGQENNSPLHF

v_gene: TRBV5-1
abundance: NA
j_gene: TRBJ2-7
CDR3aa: CASSLGQVNEQYF

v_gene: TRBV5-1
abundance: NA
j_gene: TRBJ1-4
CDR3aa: CASSLKRDLNEKLFF

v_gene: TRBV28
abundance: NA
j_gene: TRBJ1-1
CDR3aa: CASSFYRETVSTEAFF

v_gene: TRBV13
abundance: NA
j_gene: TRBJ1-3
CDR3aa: CASSEGDSGNTIYF

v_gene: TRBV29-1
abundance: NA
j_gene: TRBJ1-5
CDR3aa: CSVLTGSNQPQHF

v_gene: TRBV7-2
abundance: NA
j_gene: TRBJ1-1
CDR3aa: CASSLAPRETEAFF

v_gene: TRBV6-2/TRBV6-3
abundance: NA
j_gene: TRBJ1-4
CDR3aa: CASSYGTRDEKLFF

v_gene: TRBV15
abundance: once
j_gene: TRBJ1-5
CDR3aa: CATSADRGNQPQHF

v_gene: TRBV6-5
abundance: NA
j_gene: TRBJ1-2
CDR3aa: CASSLRGPSNYGYTF

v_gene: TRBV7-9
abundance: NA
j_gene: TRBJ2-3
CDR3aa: CASSLIPGDTDTQYF